This T cell receptor (beta chain) was sequenced in a study of blood T cell repertoires in COVID-19. In the authors' workflow: Scientists estimated how many nucleated cells there were by amplifying reference gene primers. Clones were sequenced by immunoSEQ multiplex PCR, and TCRdb holds only the in-frame ones, with some missing. V and J calls and clone size are those listed in that table; D and trimming were worked out from the DNA. Of fewer than 650,000 clones detected, approximately 88% appear once; the ten largest clones hold roughly 8%. CDR3 length equals 15 residues. Trimming at V came to 7 bases and at J to 2 bases, leaving 8 bases not matched to a gene. Germline V gene lookup returns CDR1 MNHEY and CDR2 SVGAGI.

This clonotype was sampled from a woman aged 45-65 years with COVID-19, enrolled during active disease. The rearrangement links TRBV6-5 to TRBJ2-7, with 10 bases aligning to TRBD2. Sample: peripheral blood. CDR3: CASNFLAGEAYEQYF. DNA of the CDR3: TGTGCCAGCAACTTTCTAGCGGGGGAGGCCTACGAGCAGTACTTC.